A selection of T cell receptor beta chains follows, all from one sample in a study of T cells in localized non-small cell lung cancer. TCRdb's table, derived via immunoSEQ multiplex PCR, lists solely in-frame clones and lacks some. The repertoire has 35,000 to 50,000 clones, 75% to 85% of them found once; the top ten carry about 37%. This material consisted of PBMCs, taken before any cancer treatment. Receptors were obtained from a woman aged 40-69 years with stage II squamous cell lung carcinoma. Each CDR3 is given with its conserved first and last residue. Each record gives: J gene, clone size, V gene, D gene, CDR3 DNA, CDR3 protein. The D gene is left open where the match is weak. Expanded clones are given a class, and other clones once, few, many or no size at all.

J gene: TRBJ2-5
clone size: .
V gene: TRBV6-5
D gene: .
CDR3 DNA: TGTGCCAGCAGGAGGGACACCAATACGGAGACCCAGTACTTC
CDR3 protein: CASRRDTNTETQYF

J gene: TRBJ2-7
clone size: .
V gene: TRBV28
D gene: .
CDR3 DNA: TGTGCCAGCAGTTTTCAGGACCACTCCTACGAGCAGTACTTC
CDR3 protein: CASSFQDHSYEQYF

J gene: TRBJ2-5
clone size: .
V gene: TRBV7-2
D gene: .
CDR3 DNA: TGTGCCAGCAGCTTTCAGGGATCCTCAGAGACCCAGTACTTC
CDR3 protein: CASSFQGSSETQYF

J gene: TRBJ1-3
clone size: .
V gene: TRBV6-5
D gene: TRBD1
CDR3 DNA: TGTGCCAGCACCGGGACAGGTCATGGAAACACCATATATTTT
CDR3 protein: CASTGTGHGNTIYF

J gene: TRBJ2-5
clone size: .
V gene: TRBV27
D gene: TRBD2
CDR3 DNA: TGTGCCAGCAGTAAAACTAGCGTCTTAGAAGAGACCCAGTACTTC
CDR3 protein: CASSKTSVLEETQYF

J gene: TRBJ2-2
clone size: .
V gene: TRBV28
D gene: TRBD1
CDR3 DNA: TGTGCCAGCACGTTAAGCAGGGGGCTTGCCGGGGAGCTGTTTTTT
CDR3 protein: CASTLSRGLAGELFF

J gene: TRBJ1-2
clone size: once
V gene: TRBV6-5
D gene: TRBD1
CDR3 DNA: TGTGCCAGCGGATCAGGGGGACAGTATGGCTACACCTTC
CDR3 protein: CASGSGGQYGYTF

J gene: TRBJ2-7
clone size: .
V gene: TRBV7-8
D gene: .
CDR3 DNA: TGTGCCAGCAGCTCAGAGATATTTGGGGAGCAGTACTTC
CDR3 protein: CASSSEIFGEQYF

J gene: TRBJ1-1
clone size: .
V gene: TRBV6-5
D gene: TRBD1
CDR3 DNA: TGTGCCAGCACCGAAACAGGGGACACTGAAGCTTTCTTT
CDR3 protein: CASTETGDTEAFF

J gene: TRBJ1-5
clone size: .
V gene: TRBV5-6
D gene: .
CDR3 DNA: TGTGCCAGCAGCTCGGGAAGCAATCAGCCCCAGCATTTT
CDR3 protein: CASSSGSNQPQHF

J gene: TRBJ1-5
clone size: .
V gene: TRBV19
D gene: TRBD1
CDR3 DNA: TGTGCCAGTATGGGACAGGCGTTTAGTCAGCCCCAGCATTTT
CDR3 protein: CASMGQAFSQPQHF

J gene: TRBJ1-6
clone size: .
V gene: TRBV6-5
D gene: .
CDR3 DNA: TGTGCCAGCAGTCGAATCTTTGGAGGGGATTCACCCCTCCACTTT
CDR3 protein: CASSRIFGGDSPLHF

J gene: TRBJ1-2
clone size: .
V gene: TRBV9
D gene: .
CDR3 DNA: TGTGCCAGCAGCGTAGCTATGGTAGGCCCTAACTATGGCTACACCTTC
CDR3 protein: CASSVAMVGPNYGYTF

J gene: TRBJ2-1
clone size: .
V gene: TRBV11-3
D gene: TRBD2
CDR3 DNA: TGTGCCAGCAGCTTAGGTTTGGGGCGGGAGGGCCCTTCCTATGAGCAGTTCTTC
CDR3 protein: CASSLGLGREGPSYEQFF

J gene: TRBJ2-3
clone size: .
V gene: TRBV5-1
D gene: .
CDR3 DNA: TGCGCCAGCAGCCTCAACAGGGCAGATACGCAGTATTTT
CDR3 protein: CASSLNRADTQYF

J gene: TRBJ2-2
clone size: .
V gene: TRBV28
D gene: TRBD2
CDR3 DNA: TGTGCCAGCAGTTCCCTAGCGGGGAACACCGGGGAGCTGTTTTTT
CDR3 protein: CASSSLAGNTGELFF

J gene: TRBJ2-3
clone size: few
V gene: TRBV9
D gene: TRBD2
CDR3 DNA: TGTGCCAGCAGCTCCGGACTAGCGGGAGGGACAGATACGCAGTATTTT
CDR3 protein: CASSSGLAGGTDTQYF

J gene: TRBJ2-5
clone size: few
V gene: TRBV13
D gene: TRBD2
CDR3 DNA: TGTGCCAGCAGCCCCGGGACTAGTAGAGAGACCCAGTACTTC
CDR3 protein: CASSPGTSRETQYF

J gene: TRBJ1-5
clone size: .
V gene: TRBV19
D gene: .
CDR3 DNA: TGTGCCAGTAGTATAGATCTGGGGTTCGGCAGTCAGCCCCAGCATTTT
CDR3 protein: CASSIDLGFGSQPQHF

J gene: TRBJ1-1
clone size: once
V gene: TRBV29-1
D gene: .
CDR3 DNA: TGCAGCGTTGAGGAGGGGCGCCGAAGCACTGAAGCTTTCTTT
CDR3 protein: CSVEEGRRSTEAFF

J gene: TRBJ2-7
clone size: .
V gene: TRBV7-9
D gene: .
CDR3 DNA: TGTGCCAGCAGCTTATCGGGGCCCGAGCAGTACTTC
CDR3 protein: CASSLSGPEQYF

J gene: TRBJ2-3
clone size: .
V gene: TRBV5-6
D gene: TRBD1
CDR3 DNA: TGTGCCAGCAGCTACCCGGCGGGGACAGGGGTTTTGGCAGATACGCAGTATTTT
CDR3 protein: CASSYPAGTGVLADTQYF

J gene: TRBJ2-7
clone size: once
V gene: TRBV6-5
D gene: TRBD1
CDR3 DNA: TGTGCCAGCAGTCGGACAGGGGGCTCCTACGAGCAGTACTTC
CDR3 protein: CASSRTGGSYEQYF

J gene: TRBJ1-5
clone size: .
V gene: TRBV7-9
D gene: .
CDR3 DNA: TGTGCCAGCAGCACGGGACTCAGCAATCAGCCCCAGCATTTT
CDR3 protein: CASSTGLSNQPQHF

J gene: TRBJ2-7
clone size: once
V gene: TRBV6-5
D gene: .
CDR3 DNA: TGTGCCAGCAGTTACTTAGGGGGCGAGCAGTACTTC
CDR3 protein: CASSYLGGEQYF

J gene: TRBJ2-1
clone size: .
V gene: TRBV9
D gene: TRBD1
CDR3 DNA: TGTGCCAGCAGCGGCCTGACAGGGAAGCAGTTCTTC
CDR3 protein: CASSGLTGKQFF

J gene: TRBJ1-1
clone size: .
V gene: TRBV6-6
D gene: .
CDR3 DNA: TGTGCCAGCAGATTGACAGACCGTGTTGAAGCTTTCTTT
CDR3 protein: CASRLTDRVEAFF

J gene: TRBJ1-1
clone size: .
V gene: TRBV9
D gene: TRBD1
CDR3 DNA: TGTGCCAGCAGCGTTCGACAGGGCACTGAAGCTTTCTTT
CDR3 protein: CASSVRQGTEAFF

J gene: TRBJ1-1
clone size: few
V gene: TRBV27
D gene: .
CDR3 DNA: TGTGCCAGCAGTTGGTTGGGGGAGGGCACTGAAGCTTTCTTT
CDR3 protein: CASSWLGEGTEAFF

J gene: TRBJ2-2
clone size: .
V gene: TRBV6-5
D gene: .
CDR3 DNA: TGTGCCAGCAGTTACTTAACAGGAGCGAACACCGGGGAGCTGTTTTTT
CDR3 protein: CASSYLTGANTGELFF

J gene: TRBJ2-5
clone size: .
V gene: TRBV15
D gene: .
CDR3 DNA: TGTGCCACCAGCAGTTCCCGGGACGGTTTTAAGTACTTC
CDR3 protein: CATSSSRDGFKYF

J gene: TRBJ2-5
clone size: .
V gene: TRBV5-1
D gene: .
CDR3 DNA: TGCGCCAGCAGCCTACAGGGCTTCGGGGAGACCCAGTACTTC
CDR3 protein: CASSLQGFGETQYF

J gene: TRBJ2-1
clone size: .
V gene: TRBV11-2
D gene: .
CDR3 DNA: TGTGCCAGCAGCTTAGCAACCTACAATGAGCAGTTCTTC
CDR3 protein: CASSLATYNEQFF

J gene: TRBJ1-1
clone size: .
V gene: TRBV27
D gene: .
CDR3 DNA: TGTGCCAGCAGTTTATCAGGGGTTCTGAACACTGAAGCTTTCTTT
CDR3 protein: CASSLSGVLNTEAFF

J gene: TRBJ1-1
clone size: .
V gene: TRBV4-3
D gene: .
CDR3 DNA: TGCGCCAGCAGCCAAGATCCGGGGTCGAACACTGAAGCTTTCTTT
CDR3 protein: CASSQDPGSNTEAFF

J gene: TRBJ1-4
clone size: .
V gene: TRBV27
D gene: .
CDR3 DNA: TGTGCCAGCAGTTTTGGAAGACAGAGGAAAGCAACTAATGAAAAACTGTTTTTT
CDR3 protein: CASSFGRQRKATNEKLFF

J gene: TRBJ2-2
clone size: .
V gene: TRBV7-6
D gene: .
CDR3 DNA: TGTGCCAGCAGCTTGGCGGCCGCGAACACCGGGGAGCTGTTTTTT
CDR3 protein: CASSLAAANTGELFF

J gene: TRBJ2-3
clone size: .
V gene: TRBV11-3
D gene: .
CDR3 DNA: TGTGCCAGCAGCTGGTCCGGGACGCCGCGATTGGGCACAGATACGCAGTATTTT
CDR3 protein: CASSWSGTPRLGTDTQYF

J gene: TRBJ1-2
clone size: .
V gene: TRBV20-1
D gene: .
CDR3 DNA: TGCAGTGCTAGTTCACCCTATGGCTACACCTTC
CDR3 protein: CSASSPYGYTF

J gene: TRBJ2-3
clone size: .
V gene: TRBV19
D gene: .
CDR3 DNA: TGTGCCACCCGGGACACCAACACAGATACGCAGTATTTT
CDR3 protein: CATRDTNTDTQYF

J gene: TRBJ2-2
clone size: .
V gene: TRBV5-1
D gene: TRBD1
CDR3 DNA: TGCGCCAGCAGCCCGGGACAGGGGGCGACAGGGACCGGGGAGCTGTTTTTT
CDR3 protein: CASSPGQGATGTGELFF

J gene: TRBJ1-4
clone size: .
V gene: TRBV11-1
D gene: .
CDR3 DNA: TGTGCCAGCAGCTCCCAGGAGGATCCTAATGAAAAACTGTTTTTT
CDR3 protein: CASSSQEDPNEKLFF

J gene: TRBJ1-2
clone size: .
V gene: TRBV28
D gene: TRBD1
CDR3 DNA: TGTGCCAGCAGCAACCAGGGGGTAAACTATGGCTACACCTTC
CDR3 protein: CASSNQGVNYGYTF

J gene: TRBJ2-1
clone size: .
V gene: TRBV19
D gene: TRBD2
CDR3 DNA: TGTGCCAGTAGTGAGACGGGAGGTGGTAATGAGCAGTTCTTC
CDR3 protein: CASSETGGGNEQFF

J gene: TRBJ1-4
clone size: .
V gene: TRBV6-5
D gene: .
CDR3 DNA: TGTGCCAGCAGCCAACTCCCCCGTAATGAAAAACTGTTTTTT
CDR3 protein: CASSQLPRNEKLFF

J gene: TRBJ2-1
clone size: once
V gene: TRBV7-3
D gene: .
CDR3 DNA: TGTGCCAGCAGCTCCTCTCCGTCGGGGTCCTACAATGAGCAGTTCTTC
CDR3 protein: CASSSSPSGSYNEQFF

J gene: TRBJ1-1
clone size: .
V gene: TRBV7-2
D gene: .
CDR3 DNA: TGTGCCAGCAGCTTAGGGGGGGTTGTCACTGAAGCTTTCTTT
CDR3 protein: CASSLGGVVTEAFF

J gene: TRBJ1-1
clone size: few
V gene: TRBV28
D gene: .
CDR3 DNA: TGTGCCAGCAGCGGACAGATGAACACTGAAGCTTTCTTT
CDR3 protein: CASSGQMNTEAFF

J gene: TRBJ2-1
clone size: .
V gene: TRBV28
D gene: TRBD2
CDR3 DNA: TGTGCCAGCAGTTACGGGGCTAGCGGAATATCCTACAATGAGCAGTTCTTC
CDR3 protein: CASSYGASGISYNEQFF

J gene: TRBJ1-4
clone size: few
V gene: TRBV29-1
D gene: .
CDR3 DNA: TGCAGCGCCCGAAGGGGGAATGAAAAACTGTTTTTT
CDR3 protein: CSARRGNEKLFF

J gene: TRBJ1-2
clone size: .
V gene: TRBV28
D gene: .
CDR3 DNA: TGTGCCAGCAAAGAGGAAGCGCGCTACACCTTC
CDR3 protein: CASKEEARYTF

J gene: TRBJ2-5
clone size: .
V gene: TRBV28
D gene: TRBD1
CDR3 DNA: TGTGCCAGCAGCAAAGGACAGGGGGCGGTGACCCAGTACTTC
CDR3 protein: CASSKGQGAVTQYF

J gene: TRBJ2-5
clone size: .
V gene: TRBV7-9
D gene: .
CDR3 DNA: TGTGCCAGCAGCCCGGCGAGCGGAGAGACCCAGTACTTC
CDR3 protein: CASSPASGETQYF

J gene: TRBJ2-7
clone size: .
V gene: TRBV5-1
D gene: .
CDR3 DNA: TGCGCCAGCAGCTTACTTAATACTCTCGTCTACGAGCAGTACTTC
CDR3 protein: CASSLLNTLVYEQYF

J gene: TRBJ2-1
clone size: .
V gene: TRBV5-4
D gene: .
CDR3 DNA: TGTGCCAGCAGCTTGGCTACCGCCGATCACAATGAGCAGTTCTTC
CDR3 protein: CASSLATADHNEQFF

J gene: TRBJ2-6
clone size: .
V gene: TRBV19
D gene: .
CDR3 DNA: TGTGCCAGTAGTATCACGCTCGGGGCCAACGTCCTGACTTTC
CDR3 protein: CASSITLGANVLTF